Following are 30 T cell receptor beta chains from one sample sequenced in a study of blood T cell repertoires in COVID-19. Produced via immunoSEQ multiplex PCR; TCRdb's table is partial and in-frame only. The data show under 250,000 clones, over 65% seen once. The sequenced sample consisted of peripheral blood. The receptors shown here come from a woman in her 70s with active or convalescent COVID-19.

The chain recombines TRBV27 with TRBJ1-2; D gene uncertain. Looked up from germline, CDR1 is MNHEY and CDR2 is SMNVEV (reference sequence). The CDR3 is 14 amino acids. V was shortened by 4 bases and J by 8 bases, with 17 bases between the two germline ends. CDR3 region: CASSSSISRWGYTF. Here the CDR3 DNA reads TGTGCCAGCAGTTCTTCCATTAGCCGGTGGGGCTACACCTTC.

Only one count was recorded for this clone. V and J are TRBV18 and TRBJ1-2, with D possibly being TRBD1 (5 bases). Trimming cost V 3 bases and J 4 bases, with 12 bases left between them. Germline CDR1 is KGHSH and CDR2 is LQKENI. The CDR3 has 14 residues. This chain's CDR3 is CASSPGSGGYGYTF. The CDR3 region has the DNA TGTGCCAGCTCACCCGGCTCCGGGGGCTATGGCTACACCTTC.

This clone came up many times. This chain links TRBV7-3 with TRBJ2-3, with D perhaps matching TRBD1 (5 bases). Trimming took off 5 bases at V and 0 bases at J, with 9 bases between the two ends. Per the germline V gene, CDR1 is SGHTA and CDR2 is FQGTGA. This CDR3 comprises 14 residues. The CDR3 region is CASSASGSTDTQYF. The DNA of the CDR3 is TGTGCCAGCAGCGCTTCAGGGAGCACAGATACGCAGTATTTT.

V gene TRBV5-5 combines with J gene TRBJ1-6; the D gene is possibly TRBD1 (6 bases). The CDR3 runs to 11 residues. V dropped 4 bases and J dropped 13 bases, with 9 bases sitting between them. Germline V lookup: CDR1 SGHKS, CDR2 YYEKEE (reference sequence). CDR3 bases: TGTGCCAGCAGCGCAGGGGCCCCCCTCCACTTT. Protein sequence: CASSAGAPLHF.

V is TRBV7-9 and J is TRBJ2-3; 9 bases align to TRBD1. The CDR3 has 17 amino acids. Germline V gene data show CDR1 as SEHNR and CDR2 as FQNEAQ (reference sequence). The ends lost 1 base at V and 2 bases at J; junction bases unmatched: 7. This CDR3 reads CASSLVLGQGNTDTQYF. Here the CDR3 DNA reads TGTGCCAGCAGCTTAGTGCTTGGACAGGGGAACACAGATACGCAGTATTTT.

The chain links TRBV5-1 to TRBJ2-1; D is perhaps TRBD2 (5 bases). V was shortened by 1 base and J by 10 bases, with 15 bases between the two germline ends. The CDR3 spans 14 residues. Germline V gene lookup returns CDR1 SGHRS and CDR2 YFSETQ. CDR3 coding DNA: TGCGCCAGCAGCTTGAGCCGCCCCGACTACGAGCAGTTCTTC. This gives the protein CASSLSRPDYEQFF.

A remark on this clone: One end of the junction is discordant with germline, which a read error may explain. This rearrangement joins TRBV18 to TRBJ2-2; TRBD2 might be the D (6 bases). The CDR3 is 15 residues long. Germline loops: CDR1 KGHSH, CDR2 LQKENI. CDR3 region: CASSPRRVGSGELFF. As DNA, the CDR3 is TGTGCCAGCTCCCCACGGAGGGTCGGTTCCGGGGAGCTGTTTTTT. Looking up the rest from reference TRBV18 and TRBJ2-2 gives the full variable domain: NAGVMQNPRHLVRRRGQEARLRCSPMKGHSHVYWYRQLPEEGLKFMVYLQKENIIDESGMPKERFSAEFPKEGPSILRIQQVVRGDSAAYFCASSPRRVGSGELFFGEGSRLTVL.

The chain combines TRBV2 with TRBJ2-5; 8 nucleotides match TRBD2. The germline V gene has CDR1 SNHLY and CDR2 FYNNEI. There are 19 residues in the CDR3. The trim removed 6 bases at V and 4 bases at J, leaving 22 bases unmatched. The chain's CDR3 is CASRNGLASFDILRETQYF. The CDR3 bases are TGTGCCAGCAGGAACGGACTAGCTTCATTCGATATTTTGCGAGAGACCCAGTACTTC.

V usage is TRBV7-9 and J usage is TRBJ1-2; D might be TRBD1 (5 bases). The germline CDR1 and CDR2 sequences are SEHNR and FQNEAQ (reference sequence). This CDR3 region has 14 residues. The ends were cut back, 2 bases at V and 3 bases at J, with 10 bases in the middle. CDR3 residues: CASSLTGADYGYTF. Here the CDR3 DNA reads TGTGCCAGCAGCTTAACTGGGGCGGACTATGGCTACACCTTC.

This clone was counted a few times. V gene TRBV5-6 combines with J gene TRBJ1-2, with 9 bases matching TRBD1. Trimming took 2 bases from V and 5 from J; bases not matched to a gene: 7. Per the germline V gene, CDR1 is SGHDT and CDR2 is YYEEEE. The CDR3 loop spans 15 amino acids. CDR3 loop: CASSFRGQGWYGYTF. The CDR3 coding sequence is TGTGCCAGCAGCTTCCGGGGACAGGGATGGTATGGCTACACCTTC.

CDR3 coding DNA: TGCGCCAGCAGCCAAGATCTGAGAGGAGGGACCTATCCACCGTATTTT. It is translated as CASSQDLRGGTYPPYF. V and J are TRBV4-1 and TRBJ2-3; a weak D match, TRBD2 (6 bases). In germline, CDR1 is MGHRA, CDR2 YSYEKL. CDR3 size: 16 residues. V was cut by 0 bases and J by 14 bases, with 24 bases left in between.

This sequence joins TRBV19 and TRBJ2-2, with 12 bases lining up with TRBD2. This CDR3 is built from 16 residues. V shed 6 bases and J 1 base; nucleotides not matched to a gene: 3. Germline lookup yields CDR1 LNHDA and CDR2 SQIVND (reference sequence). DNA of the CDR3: TGTGCCAGTAGGGGACTAGCGGGCCTGAACACCGGGGAGCTGTTTTTT. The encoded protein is CASRGLAGLNTGELFF.

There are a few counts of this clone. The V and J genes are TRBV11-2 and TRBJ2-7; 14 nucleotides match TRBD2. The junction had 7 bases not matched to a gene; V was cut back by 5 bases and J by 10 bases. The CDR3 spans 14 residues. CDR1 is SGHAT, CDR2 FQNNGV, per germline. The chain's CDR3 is CASSPGLAGVHQYF. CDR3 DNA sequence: TGTGCCAGCAGCCCGGGACTAGCGGGGGTACATCAGTACTTC.

CDR3 in amino acids: CASSRELLYGYTF. The CDR3 coding sequence is TGTGCCAGTAGCCGGGAGCTTCTCTATGGCTACACCTTC. V usage is TRBV19 and J usage is TRBJ1-2; D ambiguous. Germline V gene data show CDR1 as LNHDA and CDR2 as SQIVND (reference sequence). This CDR3 spans 13 amino acids. The V gene lost 6 bases and the J gene lost 4 bases, with 12 bases spanning the gap.

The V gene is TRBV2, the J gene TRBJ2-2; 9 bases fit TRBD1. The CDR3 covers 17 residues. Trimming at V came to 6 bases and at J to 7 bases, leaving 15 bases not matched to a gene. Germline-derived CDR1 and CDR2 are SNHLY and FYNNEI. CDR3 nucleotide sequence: TGTGCCAGCAGACCCACTAACACAGGGGGCGCGAGCGGGGAGCTGTTTTTT. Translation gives CASRPTNTGGASGELFF.

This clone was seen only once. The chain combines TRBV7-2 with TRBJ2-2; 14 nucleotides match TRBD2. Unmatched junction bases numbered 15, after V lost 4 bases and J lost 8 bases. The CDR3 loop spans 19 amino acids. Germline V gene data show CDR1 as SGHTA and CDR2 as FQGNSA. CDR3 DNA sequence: TGTGCCAGCAGCTACATCCCGGGACTAGCGGGAGAACGAATTGGGGAGCTGTTTTTT. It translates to CASSYIPGLAGERIGELFF.

In nucleotides, the CDR3 is TGTGCCAGCAGCCATGGACAGGACACAGATACGCAGTATTTT. Its protein is CASSHGQDTDTQYF. The genes are TRBV7-8 and TRBJ2-3; 7 positions match TRBD1. Germline values: CDR1 SGHVS, CDR2 FQNEAQ. The CDR3 contains 14 residues. Trimming removed 5 bases from V and 2 bases from J; junction bases left unmatched: 4.

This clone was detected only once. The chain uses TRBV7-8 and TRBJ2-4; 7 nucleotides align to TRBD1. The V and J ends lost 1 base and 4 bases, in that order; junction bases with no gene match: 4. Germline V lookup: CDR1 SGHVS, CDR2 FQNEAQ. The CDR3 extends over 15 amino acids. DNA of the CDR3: TGTGCCAGCAGCTTAGTGGGGACAGCGAAAAACATTCAGTACTTC. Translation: CASSLVGTAKNIQYF.

The CDR3 nucleotides are TGTGCCAGCAGCCGCCTGGCTAGCCGAAGGGACAATGAGCAGTTCTTC. It codes for CASSRLASRRDNEQFF. The chain carries TRBV5-4 and TRBJ2-1, with D possibly matching TRBD2 (5 bases). V was clipped by 4 bases and J by 5 bases, with 19 bases between them. The CDR3 has 16 amino acids. Germline-derived CDR1 and CDR2 are SGHNT and YYREEE (reference sequence).

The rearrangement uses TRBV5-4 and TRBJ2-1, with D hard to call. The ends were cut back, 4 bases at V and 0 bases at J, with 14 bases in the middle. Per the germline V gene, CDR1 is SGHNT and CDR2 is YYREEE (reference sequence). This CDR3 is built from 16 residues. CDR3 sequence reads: CASSLRAGGSYNEQFF. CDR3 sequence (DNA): TGTGCCAGCAGCCTCCGAGCTGGCGGCTCCTACAATGAGCAGTTCTTC.

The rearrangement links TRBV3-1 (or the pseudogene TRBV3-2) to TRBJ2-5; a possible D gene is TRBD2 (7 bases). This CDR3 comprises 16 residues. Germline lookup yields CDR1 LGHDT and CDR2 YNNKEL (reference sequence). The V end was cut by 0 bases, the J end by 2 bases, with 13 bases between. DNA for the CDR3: TGTGCCAGCAGCCAAGAGAGGGGGGGGATTCAAGAGACCCAGTACTTC. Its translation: CASSQERGGIQETQYF.

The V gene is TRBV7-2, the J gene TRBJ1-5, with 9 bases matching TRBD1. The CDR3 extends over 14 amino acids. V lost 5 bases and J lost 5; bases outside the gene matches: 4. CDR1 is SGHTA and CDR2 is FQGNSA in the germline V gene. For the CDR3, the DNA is TGTGCCAGCAGCGGCCGGACAGGGGATCAGCCCCAGCATTTT. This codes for CASSGRTGDQPQHF. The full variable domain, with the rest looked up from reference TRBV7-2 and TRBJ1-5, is GAGVSQSPSNKVTEKGKDVELRCDPISGHTALYWYRQSLGQGLEFLIYFQGNSAPDKSGLPSDRFSAERTGGSVSTLTIQRTQQEDSAVYLCASSGRTGDQPQHFGDGTRLSIL.

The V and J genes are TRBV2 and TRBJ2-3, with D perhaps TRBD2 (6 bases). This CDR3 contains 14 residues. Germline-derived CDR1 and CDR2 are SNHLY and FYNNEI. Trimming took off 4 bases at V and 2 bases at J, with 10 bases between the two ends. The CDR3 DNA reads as TGTGCCAGCAGTGGTAGCGGCCCCACAGATACGCAGTATTTT. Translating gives CASSGSGPTDTQYF. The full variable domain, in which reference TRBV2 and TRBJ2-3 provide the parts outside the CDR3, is EPEVTQTPSHQVTQMGQEVILRCVPISNHLYFYWYRQILGQKVEFLVSFYNNEISEKSEIFDDQFSVERPDGSNFTLKIRSTKLEDSAMYFCASSGSGPTDTQYFGPGTRLTVL.

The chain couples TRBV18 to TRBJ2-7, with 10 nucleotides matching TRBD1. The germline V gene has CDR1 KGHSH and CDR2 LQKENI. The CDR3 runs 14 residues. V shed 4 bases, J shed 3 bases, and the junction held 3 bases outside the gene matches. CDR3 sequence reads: CASSRRDRGYEQYF. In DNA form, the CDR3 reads TGTGCCAGCTCACGCCGGGACAGGGGCTACGAGCAGTACTTC. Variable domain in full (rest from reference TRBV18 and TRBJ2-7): NAGVMQNPRHLVRRRGQEARLRCSPMKGHSHVYWYRQLPEEGLKFMVYLQKENIIDESGMPKERFSAEFPKEGPSILRIQQVVRGDSAAYFCASSRRDRGYEQYFGPGTRLTVT.

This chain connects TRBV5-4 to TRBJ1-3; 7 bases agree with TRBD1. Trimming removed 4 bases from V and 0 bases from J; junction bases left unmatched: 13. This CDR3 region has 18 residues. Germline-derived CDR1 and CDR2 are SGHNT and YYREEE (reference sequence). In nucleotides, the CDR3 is TGTGCCAGCAGCCCCCAAACACAGGGGTCTAGCTCTGGAAACACCATATATTTT. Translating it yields CASSPQTQGSSSGNTIYF.

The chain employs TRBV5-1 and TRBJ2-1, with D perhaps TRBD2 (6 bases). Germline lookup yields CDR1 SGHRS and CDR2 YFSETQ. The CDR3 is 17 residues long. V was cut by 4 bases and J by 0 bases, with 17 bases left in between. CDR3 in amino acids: CASSLHRGASSYNEQFF. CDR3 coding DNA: TGCGCCAGCAGCCTCCACCGCGGGGCTAGCTCCTACAATGAGCAGTTCTTC.

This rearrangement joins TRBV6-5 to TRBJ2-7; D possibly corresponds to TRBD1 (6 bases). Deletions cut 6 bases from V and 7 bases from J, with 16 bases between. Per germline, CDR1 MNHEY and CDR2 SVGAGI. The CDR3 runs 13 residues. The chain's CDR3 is CASSPGDLGEQYF. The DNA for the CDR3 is TGTGCCAGCAGCCCAGGGGACCTGGGTGAGCAGTACTTC.

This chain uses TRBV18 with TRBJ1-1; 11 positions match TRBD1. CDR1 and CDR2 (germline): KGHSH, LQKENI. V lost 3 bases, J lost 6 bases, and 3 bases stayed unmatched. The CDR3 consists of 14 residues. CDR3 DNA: TGTGCCAGCTCACCGCCGGGACAGGGGGCTGAAGCTTTCTTT. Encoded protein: CASSPPGQGAEAFF.

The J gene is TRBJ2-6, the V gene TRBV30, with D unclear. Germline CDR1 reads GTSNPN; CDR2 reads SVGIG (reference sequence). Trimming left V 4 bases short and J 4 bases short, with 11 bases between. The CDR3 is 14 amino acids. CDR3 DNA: TGTGCCTGGACGGTGGTTACGGGGGCCAACGTCCTGACTTTC. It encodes CAWTVVTGANVLTF.

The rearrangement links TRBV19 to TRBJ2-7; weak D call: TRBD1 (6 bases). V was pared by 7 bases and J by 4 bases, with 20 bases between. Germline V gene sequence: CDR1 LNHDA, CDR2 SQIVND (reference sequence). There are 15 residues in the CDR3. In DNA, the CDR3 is TGTGCCAGTAAGTCGGTCCAGGGGCTTGGTTACGAGCAGTACTTC. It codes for CASKSVQGLGYEQYF.